This TCR beta chain was captured in a study of CD8+ T cells in alopecia areata. Findings of the study overall: Sequences from scalp samples also cover resident alphabeta T cells of normal skin.

A few counts support this clone. Its antigen remains unknown. Reverse transcription of extracted RNA yielded cDNA, which provided the sequencing template. Data came from immunoSEQ multiplex PCR; TCRdb stores just in-frame clones and leaves some out. The sample contains tens of thousands of clones, 40% to 50% of which appear only once. Germline lookup yields CDR1 SGDLS and CDR2 YYNGEE. CDR3 length: 17 residues. V trimming: 2 bases; J trimming: 0 bases; junction bases outside the gene matches: 7. Alopecia areata patients gave lesional scalp punch biopsies and peripheral blood samples. The source was CD8+ T cells sorted from blood, collected at week 0. The source is a human donor with alopecia areata. The chain has TRBV9 and TRBJ2-3; 9 nucleotides line up with TRBD1. CDR3 loop: CASSVGGQGGSTDTQYF. CDR3 bases: TGTGCCAGCAGCGTTGGGGGACAGGGAGGCAGCACAGATACGCAGTATTTT.